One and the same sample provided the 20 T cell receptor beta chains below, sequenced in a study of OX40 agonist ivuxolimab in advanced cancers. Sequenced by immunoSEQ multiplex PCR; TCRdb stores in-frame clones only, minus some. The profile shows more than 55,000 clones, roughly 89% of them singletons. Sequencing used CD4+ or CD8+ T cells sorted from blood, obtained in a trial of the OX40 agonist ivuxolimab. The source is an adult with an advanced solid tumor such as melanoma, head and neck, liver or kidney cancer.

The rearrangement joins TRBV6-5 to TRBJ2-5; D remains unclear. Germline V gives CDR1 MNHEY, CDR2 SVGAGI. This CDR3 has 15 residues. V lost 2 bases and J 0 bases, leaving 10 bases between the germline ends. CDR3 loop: CASSYDMAYQETQYF. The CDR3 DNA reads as TGTGCCAGCAGTTACGACATGGCCTACCAAGAGACCCAGTACTTC.

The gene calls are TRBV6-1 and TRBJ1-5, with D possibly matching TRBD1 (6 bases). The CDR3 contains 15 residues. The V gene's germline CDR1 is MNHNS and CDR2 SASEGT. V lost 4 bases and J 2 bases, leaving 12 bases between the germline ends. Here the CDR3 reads CASSGGGLGNQPQHF. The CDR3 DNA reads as TGTGCCAGCAGTGGGGGGGGGCTGGGCAATCAGCCCCAGCATTTT.

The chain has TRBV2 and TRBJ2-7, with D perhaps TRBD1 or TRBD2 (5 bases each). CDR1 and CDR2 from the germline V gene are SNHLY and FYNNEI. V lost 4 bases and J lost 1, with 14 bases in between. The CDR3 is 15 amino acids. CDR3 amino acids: CASSVEGTASYEQYF. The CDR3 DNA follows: TGTGCCAGCAGTGTAGAGGGGACCGCATCCTACGAGCAGTACTTC.

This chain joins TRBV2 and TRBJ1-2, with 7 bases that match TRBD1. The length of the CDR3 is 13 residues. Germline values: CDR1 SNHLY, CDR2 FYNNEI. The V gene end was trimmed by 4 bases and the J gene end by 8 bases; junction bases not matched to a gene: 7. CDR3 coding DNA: TGTGCCAGCAGTGCAGGGGGAGTCGGCGGCTACACCTTC. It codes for CASSAGGVGGYTF.

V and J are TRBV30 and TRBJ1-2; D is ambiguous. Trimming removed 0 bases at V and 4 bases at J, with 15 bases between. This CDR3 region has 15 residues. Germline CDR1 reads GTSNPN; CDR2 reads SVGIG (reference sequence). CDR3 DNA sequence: TGTGCCTGGAGTGTACTGGCCCGGGCGAGCTATGGCTACACCTTC. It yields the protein CAWSVLARASYGYTF.

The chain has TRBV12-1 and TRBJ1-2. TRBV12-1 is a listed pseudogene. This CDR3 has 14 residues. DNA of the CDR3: TGTGCCAGCAGCGACCCTGGGGGACCTGCTGGCTACACCTTC. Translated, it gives CASSDPGGPAGYTF.

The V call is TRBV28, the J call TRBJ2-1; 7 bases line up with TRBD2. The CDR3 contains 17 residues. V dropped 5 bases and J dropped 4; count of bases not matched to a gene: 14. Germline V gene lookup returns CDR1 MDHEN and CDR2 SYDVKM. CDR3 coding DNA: TGTGCCAGCAGTCCCCTCCCCTCAGCGGGAAGGTACAATGAGCAGTTCTTC. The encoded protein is CASSPLPSAGRYNEQFF.

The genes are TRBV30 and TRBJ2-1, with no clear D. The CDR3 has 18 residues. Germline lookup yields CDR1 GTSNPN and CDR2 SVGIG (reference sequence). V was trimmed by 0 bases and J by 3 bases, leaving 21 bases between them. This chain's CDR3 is CAWSVHPDSETNYNEQFF. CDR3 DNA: TGTGCCTGGAGTGTACATCCGGATTCGGAAACAAACTACAATGAGCAGTTCTTC.

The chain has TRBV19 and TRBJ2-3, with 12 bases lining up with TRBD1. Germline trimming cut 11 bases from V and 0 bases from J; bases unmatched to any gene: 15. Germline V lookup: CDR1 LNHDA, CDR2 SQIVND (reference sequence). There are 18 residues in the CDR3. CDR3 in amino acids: CASSGGTGGHPSTDTQYF. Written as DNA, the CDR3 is TGTGCCTCGTCGGGTGGGACAGGGGGCCACCCTAGCACAGATACGCAGTATTTT.

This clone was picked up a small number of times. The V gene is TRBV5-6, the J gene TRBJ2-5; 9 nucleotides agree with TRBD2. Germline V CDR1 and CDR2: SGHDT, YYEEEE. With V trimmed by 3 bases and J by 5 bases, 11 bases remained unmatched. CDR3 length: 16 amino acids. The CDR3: CASSSRGRGGRETQYF. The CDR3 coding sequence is TGTGCCAGCAGCTCGCGGGGGCGGGGGGGCCGTGAGACCCAGTACTTC.

The CDR3 spells CASLPGQGHYGYTF. In DNA, the CDR3 is TGTGCCAGCCTTCCGGGACAGGGGCACTATGGCTACACCTTC. The chain is built from TRBV6-5 and TRBJ1-2, with 10 positions matching TRBD1. The CDR3 is made up of 14 amino acids. V shed 8 bases, J shed 3 bases, and the junction held 6 bases outside the gene matches. The germline V gene encodes CDR1 MNHEY and CDR2 SVGAGI.

The CDR3 protein is CASNVLGASYEQYF. CDR3 DNA: TGTGCCAGCAACGTGCTGGGGGCCTCCTACGAGCAGTACTTC. The V call is TRBV5-5, the J call TRBJ2-7; weak D call: TRBD1 (6 bases). Germline CDR1 is SGHKS and CDR2 is YYEKEE (reference sequence). The CDR3 is 14 residues long. V dropped 6 bases and J dropped 0 bases, with 13 bases sitting between them.

The CDR3 coding sequence is TGTGCCTGGAGTAGTATGAGCGGGGGGACAACCTACGAGCAGTACTTC. It is translated as CAWSSMSGGTTYEQYF. The rearrangement links TRBV30 to TRBJ2-7; the match to TRBD2 covers 9 bases. Trimming at V came to 2 bases and at J to 2 bases, leaving 10 bases not matched to a gene. Germline CDR1 is GTSNPN and CDR2 is SVGIG (reference sequence). The CDR3 sequence is 16 residues long.

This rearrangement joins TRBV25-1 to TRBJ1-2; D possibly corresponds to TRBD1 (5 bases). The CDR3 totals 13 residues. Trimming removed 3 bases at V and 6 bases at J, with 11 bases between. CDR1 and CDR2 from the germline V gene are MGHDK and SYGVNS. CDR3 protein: CASSERGKDGYTF. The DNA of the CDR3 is TGTGCCAGCAGTGAGAGGGGAAAGGATGGCTACACCTTC.

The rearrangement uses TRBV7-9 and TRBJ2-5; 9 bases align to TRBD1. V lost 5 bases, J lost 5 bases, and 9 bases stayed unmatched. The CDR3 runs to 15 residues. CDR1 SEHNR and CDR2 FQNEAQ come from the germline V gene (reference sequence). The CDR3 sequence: CASSPGQGPLETQYF. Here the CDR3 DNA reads TGTGCCAGCAGCCCAGGACAGGGGCCACTTGAGACCCAGTACTTC.

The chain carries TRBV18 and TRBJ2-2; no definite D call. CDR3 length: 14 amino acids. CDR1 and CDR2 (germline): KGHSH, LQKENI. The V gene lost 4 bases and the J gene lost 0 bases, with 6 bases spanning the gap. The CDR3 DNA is TGTGCCAGCTCACTGGCCGCGAACACCGGGGAGCTGTTTTTT. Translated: CASSLAANTGELFF.

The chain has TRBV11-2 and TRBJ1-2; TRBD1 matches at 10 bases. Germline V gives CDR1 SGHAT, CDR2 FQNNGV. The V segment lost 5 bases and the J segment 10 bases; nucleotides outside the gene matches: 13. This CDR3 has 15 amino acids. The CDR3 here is CASSPLDRGRGNYTF. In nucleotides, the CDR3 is TGTGCCAGCAGCCCCCTTGACAGGGGGCGTGGAAACTACACCTTC.

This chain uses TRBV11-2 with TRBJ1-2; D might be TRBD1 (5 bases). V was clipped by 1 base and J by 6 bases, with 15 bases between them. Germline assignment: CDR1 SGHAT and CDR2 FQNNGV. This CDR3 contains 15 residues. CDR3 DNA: TGTGCCAGCAGCTTAGTTCGCAGGGTGGGACATGGCTACACCTTC. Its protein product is CASSLVRRVGHGYTF.

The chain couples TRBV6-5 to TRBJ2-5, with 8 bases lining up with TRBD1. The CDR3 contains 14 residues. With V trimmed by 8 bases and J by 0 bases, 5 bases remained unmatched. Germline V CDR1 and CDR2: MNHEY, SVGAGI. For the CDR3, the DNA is TGTGCCAGCCGGGACAGGCAGTACCAAGAGACCCAGTACTTC. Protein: CASRDRQYQETQYF.

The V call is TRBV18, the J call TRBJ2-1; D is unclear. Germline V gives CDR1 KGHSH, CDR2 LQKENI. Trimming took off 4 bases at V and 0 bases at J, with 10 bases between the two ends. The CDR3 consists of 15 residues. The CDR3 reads CASSRVFSSYNEQFF. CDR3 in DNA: TGTGCCAGCTCACGCGTCTTTAGCTCCTACAATGAGCAGTTCTTC.